The present T cell receptor (beta chain) was sequenced within a study of T cell responses to AZD1222 COVID-19 vaccine. The CDR3 consists of 14 residues. Germline CDR1 reads SGHTA; CDR2 reads FQGNSA. V lost 5 bases to trimming and J lost 0 bases, with 9 bases between them. Sequencing used immunoSEQ multiplex PCR; TCRdb keeps in-frame clones, though not all of them. Here the sample spans around 250,000 clones, roughly 93% being singletons. This clonotype was obtained from an adult in good health. The source was peripheral blood, collected on day 0 of AZD1222 vaccination. The chain combines TRBV7-2 with TRBJ2-3; D gene ambiguous. The CDR3 bases are TGTGCCAGCAGCCTTCGTTCCAGCACAGATACGCAGTATTTT. It encodes CASSLRSSTDTQYF. The whole variable domain, remainder taken from reference TRBV7-2 and TRBJ2-3, is GAGVSQSPSNKVTEKGKDVELRCDPISGHTALYWYRQSLGQGLEFLIYFQGNSAPDKSGLPSDRFSAERTGGSVSTLTIQRTQQEDSAVYLCASSLRSSTDTQYFGPGTRLTVL.